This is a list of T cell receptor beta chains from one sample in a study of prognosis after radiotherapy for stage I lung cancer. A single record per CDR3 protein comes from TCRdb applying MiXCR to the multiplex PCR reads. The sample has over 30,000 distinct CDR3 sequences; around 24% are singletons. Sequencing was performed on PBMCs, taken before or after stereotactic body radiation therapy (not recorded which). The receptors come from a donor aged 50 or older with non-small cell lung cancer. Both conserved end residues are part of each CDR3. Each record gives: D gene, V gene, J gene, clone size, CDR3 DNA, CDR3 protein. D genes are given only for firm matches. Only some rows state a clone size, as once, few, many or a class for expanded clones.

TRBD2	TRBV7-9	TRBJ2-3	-	TGTGCCAGCAGCCCAGGGACTAGCTGGGGGGGGGGCACAGATACGCAGTATTTT	CASSPGTSWGGGTDTQYF
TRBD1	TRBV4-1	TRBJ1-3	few	TGCGCCAGCAGCCAAGGACTCCGGGACAGGGTTCTTAACTCTGGAACCACCATATATTTT	CASSQGLRDRVLNSGTTIYF
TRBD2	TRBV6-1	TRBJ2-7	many	TGTGCCAGCAGCCTCCTTGGACTAGCGGAGGGAGAGCAGTACTTC	CASSLLGLAEGEQYF
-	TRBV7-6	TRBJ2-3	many	TGTGCCAGCATCACCCGGTGGATCACAGATACGCAGTATTTT	CASITRWITDTQYF
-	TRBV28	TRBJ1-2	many	TGTGCCAGCAGCTCTCGGGGCGGGGGCTACACCTTC	CASSSRGGGYTF
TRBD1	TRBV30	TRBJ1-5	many	TGTGCCTGGAGGGGACAGGGTTTAAGCAATCAGCCCCAGCATTTT	CAWRGQGLSNQPQHF
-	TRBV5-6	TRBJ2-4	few	TGTGCCAGCAGCTTCCGGGCCCCCGGCGCCAAAAACATTCAGTACTTC	CASSFRAPGAKNIQYF
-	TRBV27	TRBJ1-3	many	TGTGCCAGCAGCTCCCGGACGCCCGGGAGGCGAAACACCATATATTTT	CASSSRTPGRRNTIYF
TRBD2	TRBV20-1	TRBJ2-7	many	TGCAGTGCTAGAGACAGCGGGGGGAGCTCCTACGAGCAGTACTTC	CSARDSGGSSYEQYF
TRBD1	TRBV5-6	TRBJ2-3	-	TGTGCCAGCAGCTTAAAGGACAGGGGGGCAGATACGCAGTATTTT	CASSLKDRGADTQYF
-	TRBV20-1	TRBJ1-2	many	TGCAGTGCTACCACACGAGGCTATGGCTACACCTTC	CSATTRGYGYTF
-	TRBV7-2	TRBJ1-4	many	TGTGCCAGCAGCTTAGAACTTTTCGATGAAAAACTGTTTTTT	CASSLELFDEKLFF
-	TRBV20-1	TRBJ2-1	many	TGCAGTGCCAGGGGCGGGCTCCAAGCGTACAATGAGCAGTTCTTC	CSARGGLQAYNEQFF
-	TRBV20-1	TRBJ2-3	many	TGCAGTCGAGGGGTCACAGATACGCAGTATTTT	CSRGVTDTQYF
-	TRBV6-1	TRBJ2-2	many	TGTGCCAGCAGTGACATCGGCACCGGGGAGCTGTTTTTT	CASSDIGTGELFF
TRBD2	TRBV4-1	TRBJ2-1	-	TGCGCCAGCAGCCAAGATCTCGGCGGGAGGGCCTACAATGAGCAGTTCTTC	CASSQDLGGRAYNEQFF
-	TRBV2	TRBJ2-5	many	TGTGCCAGCAGTGAACAGGGCCCAGGGTTAGCCCAGTACTTC	CASSEQGPGLAQYF
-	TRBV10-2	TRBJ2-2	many	TGCGCCAGCATTGCGGGGGCGGGGCACACCGGGGAGCTGTTTTTT	CASIAGAGHTGELFF
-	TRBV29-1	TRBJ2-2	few	TGCAGCGTTGGAAGCGGGGAGCTGTTTTTT	CSVGSGELFF
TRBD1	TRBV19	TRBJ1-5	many	TGTGCCAGTAGACAGGGGTCCGGCAATCAGCCCCAGCATTTT	CASRQGSGNQPQHF
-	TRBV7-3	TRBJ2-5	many	TGTGCCAGCAGCCTGGGTCCCCAAGAGACCCAGTACTTC	CASSLGPQETQYF
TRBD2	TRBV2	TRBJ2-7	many	TGTGCCAGCACGGGAGGCGGAGGGTACGAGCAGTACTTC	CASTGGGGYEQYF
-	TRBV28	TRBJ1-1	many	TGTGCCAGCCGCTCGGGGGTTACTGAAGCTTTCTTT	CASRSGVTEAFF
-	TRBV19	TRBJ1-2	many	TGTGCCAGTAGTATTAACCTCAGCTACACCTTC	CASSINLSYTF
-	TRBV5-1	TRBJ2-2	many	TGCGCCAGCAGACGGACCCTGCAGGGTTTCGCGAACACCGGGGAGCTGTTTTTT	CASRRTLQGFANTGELFF
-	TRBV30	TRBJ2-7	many	TGTGCCTGGAGTGAATGGGACTCGGCCTACGAGCAGTACTTC	CAWSEWDSAYEQYF
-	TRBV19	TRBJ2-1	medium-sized	TGTGCCAGTAGTATCTCTCAGGTAACGAAGGAGCAGTTCTTC	CASSISQVTKEQFF
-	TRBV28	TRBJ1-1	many	TGTGCCAGCTTGACAGGAACTCTGGGCACTGAAGCTTTCTTT	CASLTGTLGTEAFF